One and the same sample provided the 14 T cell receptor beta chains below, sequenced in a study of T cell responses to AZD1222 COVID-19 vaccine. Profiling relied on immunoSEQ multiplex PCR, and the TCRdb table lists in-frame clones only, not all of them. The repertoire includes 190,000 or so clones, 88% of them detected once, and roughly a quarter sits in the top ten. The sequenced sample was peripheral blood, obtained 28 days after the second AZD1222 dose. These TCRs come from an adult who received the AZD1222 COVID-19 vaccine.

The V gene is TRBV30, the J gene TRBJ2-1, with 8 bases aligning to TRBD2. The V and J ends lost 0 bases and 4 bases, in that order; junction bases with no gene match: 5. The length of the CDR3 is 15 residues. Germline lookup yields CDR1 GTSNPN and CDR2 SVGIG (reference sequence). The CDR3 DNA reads TGTGCCTGGAGTGTATCTAGCGGGCCATACAATGAGCAGTTCTTC. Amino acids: CAWSVSSGPYNEQFF. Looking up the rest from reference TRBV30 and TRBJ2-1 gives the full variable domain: SQTIHQWPATLVQPVGSPLSLECTVEGTSNPNLYWYRQAAGRGLQLLFYSVGIGQISSEVPQNLSASRPQDRQFILSSKKLLLSDSGFYLCAWSVSSGPYNEQFFGPGTRLTVL.

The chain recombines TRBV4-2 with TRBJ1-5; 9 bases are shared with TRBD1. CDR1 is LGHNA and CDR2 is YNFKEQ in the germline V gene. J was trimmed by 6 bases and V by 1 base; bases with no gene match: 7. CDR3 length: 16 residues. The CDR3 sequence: CASSQGDRVVGQPQHF. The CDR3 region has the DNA TGTGCCAGCAGCCAAGGGGACAGGGTGGTGGGTCAGCCCCAGCATTTT.

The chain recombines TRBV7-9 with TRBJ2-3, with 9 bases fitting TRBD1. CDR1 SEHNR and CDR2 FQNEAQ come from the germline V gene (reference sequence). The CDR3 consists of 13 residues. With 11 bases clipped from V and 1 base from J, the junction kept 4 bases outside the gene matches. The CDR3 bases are TGTGCCGTACAGGGGGCGGGCACAGATACGCAGTATTTT. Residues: CAVQGAGTDTQYF.

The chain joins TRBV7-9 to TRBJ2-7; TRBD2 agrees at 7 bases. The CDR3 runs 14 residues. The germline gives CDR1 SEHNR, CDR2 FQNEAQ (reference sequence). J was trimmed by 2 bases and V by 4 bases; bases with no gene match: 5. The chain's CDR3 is CASSSGGGTYEQYF. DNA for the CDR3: TGTGCCAGCAGCTCGGGCGGGGGAACCTACGAGCAGTACTTC.

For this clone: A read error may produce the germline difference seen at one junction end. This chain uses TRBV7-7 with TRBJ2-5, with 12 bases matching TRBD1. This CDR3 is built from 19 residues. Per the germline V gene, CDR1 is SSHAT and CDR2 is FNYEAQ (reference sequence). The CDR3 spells CASSLEGQGATTGQETQYF. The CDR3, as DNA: TGTGCTAGCAGCTTAGAGGGACAGGGGGCAACCACGGGGCAAGAGACCCAGTACTTC.

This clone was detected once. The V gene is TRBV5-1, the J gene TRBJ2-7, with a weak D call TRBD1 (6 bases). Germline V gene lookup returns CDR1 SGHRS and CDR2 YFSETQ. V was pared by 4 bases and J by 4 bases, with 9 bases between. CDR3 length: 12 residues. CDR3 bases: TGCGCCAGCAGCCTAGGACAGTACGAGCAGTACTTC. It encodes CASSLGQYEQYF.

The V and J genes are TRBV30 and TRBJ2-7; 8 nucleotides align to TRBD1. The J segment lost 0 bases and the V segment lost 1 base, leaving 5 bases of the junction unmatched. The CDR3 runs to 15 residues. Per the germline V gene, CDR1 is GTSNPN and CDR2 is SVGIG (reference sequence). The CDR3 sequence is CAWSGGQVSSYEQYF. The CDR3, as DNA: TGTGCCTGGAGTGGGGGACAGGTTAGCTCCTACGAGCAGTACTTC.

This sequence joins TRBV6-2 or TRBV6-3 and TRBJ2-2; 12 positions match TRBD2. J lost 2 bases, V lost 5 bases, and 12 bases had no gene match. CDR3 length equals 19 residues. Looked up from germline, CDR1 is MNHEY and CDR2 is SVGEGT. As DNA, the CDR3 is TGTGCCAGCAGTAAACAGGGGGCTAGCGGGAGGGCCAACACCGGGGAGCTGTTTTTT. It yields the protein CASSKQGASGRANTGELFF.

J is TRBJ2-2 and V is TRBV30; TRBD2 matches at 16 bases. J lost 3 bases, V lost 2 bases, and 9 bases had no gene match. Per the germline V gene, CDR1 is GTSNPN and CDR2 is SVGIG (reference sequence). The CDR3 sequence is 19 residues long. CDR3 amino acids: CAWSSPGLAGGPHTGELFF. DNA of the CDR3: TGTGCCTGGAGTTCTCCGGGACTAGCGGGAGGGCCCCACACCGGGGAGCTGTTTTTT. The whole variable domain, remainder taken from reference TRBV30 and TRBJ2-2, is SQTIHQWPATLVQPVGSPLSLECTVEGTSNPNLYWYRQAAGRGLQLLFYSVGIGQISSEVPQNLSASRPQDRQFILSSKKLLLSDSGFYLCAWSSPGLAGGPHTGELFFGEGSRLTVL.

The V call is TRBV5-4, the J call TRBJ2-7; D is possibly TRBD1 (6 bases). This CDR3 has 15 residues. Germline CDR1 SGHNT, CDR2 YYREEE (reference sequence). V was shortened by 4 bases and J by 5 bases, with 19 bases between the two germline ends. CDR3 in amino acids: CASSGGSAPIHEQYF. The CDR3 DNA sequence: TGTGCCAGCAGCGGGGGCTCGGCCCCGATCCACGAGCAGTACTTC.

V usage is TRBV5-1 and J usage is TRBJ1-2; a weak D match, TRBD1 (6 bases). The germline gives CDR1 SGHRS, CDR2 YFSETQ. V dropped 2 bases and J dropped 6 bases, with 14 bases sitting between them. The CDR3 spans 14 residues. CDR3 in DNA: TGCGCCAGCAGCTTCGCGACAGGACGCGATGGCTACACCTTC. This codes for CASSFATGRDGYTF. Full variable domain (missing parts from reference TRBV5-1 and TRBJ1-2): KAGVTQTPRYLIKTRGQQVTLSCSPISGHRSVSWYQQTPGQGLQFLFEYFSETQRNKGNFPGRFSGRQFSNSRSEMNVSTLELGDSALYLCASSFATGRDGYTFGSGTRLTVV.

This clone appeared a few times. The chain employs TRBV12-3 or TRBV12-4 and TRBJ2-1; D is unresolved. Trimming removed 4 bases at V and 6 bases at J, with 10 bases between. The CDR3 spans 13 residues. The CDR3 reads CASSSDGVNEQFF. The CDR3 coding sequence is TGTGCCAGCAGTTCGGACGGCGTCAATGAGCAGTTCTTC.

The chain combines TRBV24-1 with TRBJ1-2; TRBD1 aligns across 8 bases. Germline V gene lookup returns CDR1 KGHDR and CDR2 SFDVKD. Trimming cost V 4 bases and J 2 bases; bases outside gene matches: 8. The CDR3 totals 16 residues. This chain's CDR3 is CATSEPQGESNYGYTF. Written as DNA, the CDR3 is TGTGCCACCAGTGAGCCACAGGGGGAGTCGAACTATGGCTACACCTTC.

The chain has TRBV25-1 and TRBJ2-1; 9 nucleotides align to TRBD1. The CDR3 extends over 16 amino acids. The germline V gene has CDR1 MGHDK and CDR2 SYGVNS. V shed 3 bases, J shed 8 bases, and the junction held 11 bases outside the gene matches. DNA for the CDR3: TGTGCCAGCAGTGAGGCCCCGGGACAGGGTTCCCATGAGCAGTTCTTC. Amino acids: CASSEAPGQGSHEQFF.